The TCR beta chain under discussion was sequenced for a study of cytomegalovirus exposure and HLA in healthy donors. Study-level points and caveats: What TCR beta sequences reportedly achieved was accurate prediction of HLA-A and HLA-B alleles in most subjects. A later analysis found TCR association rates differed by HLA locus, highest for DRB1 and lowest for HLA-C.

V was trimmed by 1 base and J by 6 bases, leaving 17 bases between them. Germline V gene data show CDR1 as SGHDT and CDR2 as YYEEEE. There are 16 residues in the CDR3. Primers for the PCR totalled 60 Vbeta and 13 Jbeta. Method: immunoSEQ multiplex PCR; TCRdb's copy keeps in-frame clones and lacks some. The sample carries under 200,000 clones, around four fifths recorded once. About this clone itself: Its specificity is not known.

There were likely unrecorded immune exposures, though donors were nominally healthy when sampled. The sequenced sample consisted of PBMCs. The sequence was obtained from a woman younger than 30 in good health and CMV-seronegative. The chain employs TRBV5-6 and TRBJ2-4, with D perhaps matching TRBD1 (8 bases). CDR3 nucleotides: TGTGCCAGCAGCTTGAGAACAGGGGGGGGATCAAACATTCAGTACTTC. Protein: CASSLRTGGGSNIQYF.